Described below is a single TCR beta chain sequence and its context. Its antigen is unknown. Both 60 Vbeta primers and 13 Jbeta primers went into the PCR. Clones were sequenced by immunoSEQ multiplex PCR, and TCRdb holds only the in-frame ones, with some missing. Altogether some 130,000 clones are present, 70% to 90% being singletons, with the ten largest covering 1.5% to 2%. This entry is derived from a study of cytomegalovirus exposure and HLA in healthy donors. With 7 bases removed from V and 8 bases from J, the gap between germline ends came to 10 bases. This CDR3 has 11 amino acids. The germline V gene encodes CDR1 SGHTA and CDR2 FQGNSA. Study observations and caveats: Analysis was performed later, and it showed HLA-associated TCR beta chains to be more clonally expanded than equally common others. TCR beta V- and J-gene trimming was later associated with a missense DCLRE1C variant. Rates of TCR association differed by HLA locus in a later analysis, with DRB1 highest and HLA-C lowest.

The sample taken for sequencing was PBMCs. The chain has TRBV7-2 and TRBJ2-3; possibly TRBD2 for D (6 bases). This receptor was obtained from a boy under 18 in good health and CMV-seronegative. The CDR3 here is CASTGDFTQYF. DNA of the CDR3: TGTGCCAGCACTGGGGACTTTACGCAGTATTTT.